These 29 T cell receptor beta chains were all obtained from the same sample, sequenced in a study of T-cell memory formation after mild COVID-19. MiXCR was run by TCRdb on the 5' RACE reads, yielding one entry per CDR3 protein. The data contain hundreds of thousands of distinct CDR3 sequences, around a quarter of them seen just once; the ten biggest clones take up roughly an eighth. Sequences were obtained from PBMCs or a T cell subset sorted from them (not recorded which). Receptors were obtained from an adult woman who had mild COVID-19 (a few samples of this study predate the infection). Cell type and time point are not known.

With regard to this clonotype: A much bigger clone sits one base away, suggesting this may be a read error. This sequence joins TRBV6-5 and TRBJ1-5, with a possible D match to TRBD1 (5 bases). CDR1 and CDR2 (germline): MNHEY, SVGAGI. Trimming took 6 bases from V and 12 from J, leaving 21 bases between them. The CDR3 spans 14 residues. The CDR3 sequence is CASSSGTAGGLQHF. The CDR3 region has the DNA TGTGCCAGCAGCAGCGGGACGGCGGGAGGGCTCCAGCATTTT.

The V call is TRBV5-6, the J call TRBJ2-7; tentative D call: TRBD2 (7 bases). The germline V gene encodes CDR1 SGHDT and CDR2 YYEEEE. V lost 7 bases and J lost 5, with 19 bases in between. This CDR3 region has 14 residues. CDR3 sequence reads: CASAGALGGNEQYF. CDR3 coding DNA: TGTGCCAGCGCAGGGGCGCTGGGGGGGAACGAGCAGTACTTC.

This clonotype was seen more than once but under ten times. The chain carries TRBV6-1 and TRBJ2-3, with 13 nucleotides matching TRBD2. V dropped 10 bases and J dropped 5; count of bases not matched to a gene: 6. This CDR3 is 14 amino acids long. Germline values: CDR1 MNHNS, CDR2 SASEGT. This CDR3 reads CATRLAGGRDTQYF. DNA for the CDR3: TGTGCCACTCGACTAGCGGGGGGCCGAGATACGCAGTATTTT.

This chain links TRBV7-9 with TRBJ2-5; perhaps TRBD2 as D (6 bases). CDR3 length: 18 amino acids. Germline values: CDR1 SEHNR, CDR2 FQNEAQ (reference sequence). Trimming took off 5 bases at V and 4 bases at J, with 26 bases between the two ends. The CDR3 DNA follows: TGTGCCAGCAGCACCCGGGACTCCTTTCTTTTCGGTTCAGAGACCCAGTACTTC. The encoded protein is CASSTRDSFLFGSETQYF.

V gene TRBV6-1 combines with J gene TRBJ2-1; 12 bases agree with TRBD2. This CDR3 has 13 amino acids. Germline V lookup: CDR1 MNHNS, CDR2 SASEGT. V lost 8 bases to trimming and J lost 12 bases; unmatched junction nucleotides: 8. The CDR3 protein is CASASGGAVLQFF. The DNA of the CDR3 is TGTGCCAGCGCTAGCGGGGGGGCGGTTTTGCAGTTCTTC.

This clonotype was counted only a few times. The rearrangement links TRBV24-1 to TRBJ2-1, with 7 bases matching TRBD1. The CDR3 has 14 amino acids. CDR1 and CDR2 (germline): KGHDR, SFDVKD. V lost 4 bases to trimming and J lost 6 bases; unmatched junction nucleotides: 5. The DNA for the CDR3 is TGTGCCACCAGTGACCCGGGACAGATCAATGAGCAGTTCTTC. Its translation: CATSDPGQINEQFF.

This clonotype turned up a few times. V is TRBV5-5 and J is TRBJ2-2; the D is unclear. The CDR3 consists of 17 residues. With 5 bases removed from V and 4 bases from J, the gap between germline ends came to 21 bases. Germline V gene lookup returns CDR1 SGHKS and CDR2 YYEKEE (reference sequence). The CDR3 loop reads CASRPVGNRVRTGELFF. In nucleotides, the CDR3 is TGTGCCAGCAGACCAGTTGGGAACCGCGTACGCACCGGGGAGCTGTTTTTT. The whole variable domain, remainder taken from reference TRBV5-5 and TRBJ2-2, is DAGVTQSPTHLIKTRGQQVTLRCSPISGHKSVSWYQQVLGQGPQFIFQYYEKEERGRGNFPDRFSARQFPNYSSELNVNALLLGDSALYLCASRPVGNRVRTGELFFGEGSRLTVL.

The chain recombines TRBV4-3 with TRBJ2-1, with a weak D call TRBD2 (6 bases). The ends were cut back, 8 bases at V and 9 bases at J, with 17 bases in the middle. The CDR3 extends over 13 amino acids. Germline V CDR1 and CDR2: LGHNA, YSLEER. The CDR3 loop is CASAPGERVEQFF. In nucleotides, the CDR3 is TGCGCCAGCGCCCCGGGAGAACGGGTTGAGCAGTTCTTC.

V and J are TRBV20-1 and TRBJ2-3; TRBD2 agrees at 7 bases. V lost 0 bases to trimming and J lost 3 bases; unmatched junction nucleotides: 12. The CDR3 is 17 amino acids. Looked up from germline, CDR1 is DFQATT and CDR2 is SNEGSKA (reference sequence). The CDR3 spells CSAREGRGSGRTDTQYF. The CDR3 region has the DNA TGCAGTGCTAGAGAGGGGAGGGGTAGCGGGCGTACAGATACGCAGTATTTT.

The chain combines TRBV6-5 with TRBJ2-2; D gene uncertain. The CDR3 runs 13 residues. V was trimmed by 3 bases and J by 5 bases, leaving 7 bases between them. CDR1 MNHEY and CDR2 SVGAGI come from the germline V gene. CDR3 DNA: TGTGCCAGCAGTTATGTGGGGACCGGGGAGCTGTTTTTT. Translating it yields CASSYVGTGELFF.

The V gene is TRBV7-6, the J gene TRBJ2-2, with 7 bases matching TRBD1. The CDR3 has 17 residues. J gave up 1 base and V 2 bases, and 7 bases lay outside the gene matches. Germline V gene lookup returns CDR1 SGHVS and CDR2 FNYEAQ. The CDR3 loop is CASSLPRQGVNTGELFF. The CDR3 coding sequence is TGTGCCAGCAGCTTACCGAGACAGGGAGTGAACACCGGGGAGCTGTTTTTT. The full variable domain, rest sourced from reference TRBV7-6 and TRBJ2-2, is GAGVSQSPRYKVTKRGQDVALRCDPISGHVSLYWYRQALGQGPEFLTYFNYEAQQDKSGLPNDRFSAERPEGSISTLTIQRTEQRDSAMYRCASSLPRQGVNTGELFFGEGSRLTVL.

This clonotype turned up a few times. V usage is TRBV7-9 and J usage is TRBJ2-1; D assignment may be TRBD1 or TRBD2 (6 bases each). Germline lookup yields CDR1 SEHNR and CDR2 FQNEAQ (reference sequence). CDR3 length: 14 residues. V was pared by 2 bases and J by 8 bases, with 13 bases between. This chain's CDR3 is CASSLTEGGHEQFF. In nucleotides, the CDR3 is TGTGCCAGCAGCTTAACAGAGGGGGGCCATGAGCAGTTCTTC.

This chain joins TRBV7-9 and TRBJ2-7; 7 nucleotides agree with TRBD2. CDR3 size: 12 residues. V lost 7 bases and J lost 4; bases outside the gene matches: 4. In germline, CDR1 is SEHNR, CDR2 FQNEAQ (reference sequence). The CDR3 DNA is TGTGCCAGCACCATCGGGGGGTACGAGCAGTACTTC. This sequence encodes CASTIGGYEQYF.

This clonotype was observed a handful of times. V and J are TRBV24-1 and TRBJ2-5; D may correspond to TRBD1 or TRBD2 (6 bases each). The CDR3 has 16 amino acids. From germline, CDR1 is KGHDR and CDR2 SFDVKD. The V and J ends lost 5 bases and 0 bases respectively, with 15 bases between them. The CDR3 region is CATSARGGTNQETQYF. The CDR3, as DNA: TGTGCCACCAGTGCCAGAGGGGGGACGAACCAAGAGACCCAGTACTTC.

V usage is TRBV9 and J usage is TRBJ2-5; possibly TRBD2 for D (5 bases). The CDR3 is 14 residues long. Germline CDR1 and CDR2: SGDLS and YYNGEE. The V end lost 2 bases, the J end lost 2 bases, and 10 bases lay between the germline ends. CDR3 sequence: CASSVEGRQETQYF. The CDR3 DNA reads as TGTGCCAGCAGCGTCGAGGGCAGACAAGAGACCCAGTACTTC. The variable domain in full, with the rest retrieved from reference TRBV9 and TRBJ2-5, is DSGVTQTPKHLITATGQRVTLRCSPRSGDLSVYWYQQSLDQGLQFLIQYYNGEERAKGNILERFSAQQFPDLHSELNLSSLELGDSALYFCASSVEGRQETQYFGPGTRLLVL.

The rearrangement links TRBV7-9 to TRBJ2-7; D may correspond to TRBD1 or TRBD2 (6 bases each). There are 15 residues in the CDR3. Germline V gene lookup returns CDR1 SEHNR and CDR2 FQNEAQ (reference sequence). Trimming removed 0 bases at V and 2 bases at J, with 11 bases between. The CDR3 here is CASSLAPGAAYEQYF. The CDR3 nucleotides are TGTGCCAGCAGCTTAGCCCCGGGGGCCGCCTACGAGCAGTACTTC.

The chain couples TRBV5-5 to TRBJ1-4, with D possibly being TRBD1 (5 bases). The V gene's germline CDR1 is SGHKS and CDR2 YYEKEE (reference sequence). CDR3 length: 16 residues. V was cut by 4 bases and J by 0 bases, with 13 bases left in between. The CDR3 DNA reads as TGTGCCAGCAGCCCCGGGTCGGGGGCAACTAATGAAAAACTGTTTTTT. Residues: CASSPGSGATNEKLFF.

This clonotype was seen more than once but under ten times. The chain recombines TRBV5-5 with TRBJ2-1; D is unclear. V was clipped by 3 bases and J by 2 bases, with 12 bases between them. Germline loops: CDR1 SGHKS, CDR2 YYEKEE (reference sequence). The CDR3 has 15 residues. CDR3 coding DNA: TGTGCCAGCAGCTCCGGGTCTAGGCCCTACAATGAGCAGTTCTTC. Protein product: CASSSGSRPYNEQFF.

The chain uses TRBV2 and TRBJ1-3; D unresolved. The CDR3 extends over 14 amino acids. Trimming pared 7 bases from V and 0 bases from J, leaving 10 bases between. The germline V gene encodes CDR1 SNHLY and CDR2 FYNNEI. The CDR3: CASKSASSGNTIYF. CDR3 bases: TGTGCCAGCAAGAGCGCATCCTCTGGAAACACCATATATTTT. The variable domain in full, with the rest retrieved from reference TRBV2 and TRBJ1-3, is EPEVTQTPSHQVTQMGQEVILRCVPISNHLYFYWYRQILGQKVEFLVSFYNNEISEKSEIFDDQFSVERPDGSNFTLKIRSTKLEDSAMYFCASKSASSGNTIYFGEGSWLTVV.

There are a few counts of this clonotype. The CDR3, as DNA: TGCAGCTTAACGGACAGGGCGAACACTGAAGCTTTCTTT. It codes for CSLTDRANTEAFF. V and J are TRBV29-1 and TRBJ1-1; 8 bases agree with TRBD1. CDR3 length equals 13 residues. The ends lost 8 bases at V and 1 base at J; junction bases unmatched: 6. The V gene's germline CDR1 is SQVTM and CDR2 ANQGSEA.

The gene calls are TRBV7-2 and TRBJ1-1; 8 nucleotides agree with TRBD1. Germline CDR1 and CDR2: SGHTA and FQGNSA. The ends lost 4 bases at V and 0 bases at J; junction bases unmatched: 4. The CDR3 has 15 amino acids. CDR3 sequence reads: CASSSGTGVNTEAFF. CDR3 coding DNA: TGTGCCAGCAGCTCCGGGACAGGTGTGAACACTGAAGCTTTCTTT.

The sample holds a few counts of this clonotype. The rearrangement links TRBV12-3 or TRBV12-4 to TRBJ2-7; D gene unclear. The V gene lost 6 bases and the J gene lost 6 bases, with 18 bases spanning the gap. The CDR3 runs to 14 residues. Written as DNA, the CDR3 is TGTGCCAGCAGCCCAAGTATGGGCCGGCCCGAGCAGTACTTC. It yields the protein CASSPSMGRPEQYF.

This chain connects TRBV6-2 or TRBV6-3 to TRBJ2-7; weak D call: TRBD1 (6 bases). V lost 6 bases, J lost 2 bases, and 20 bases lay in between. Germline-derived CDR1 and CDR2 are MNHEY and SVGEGT. The CDR3 totals 16 residues. CDR3 amino acids: CASRPHGQTPAYEQYF. The CDR3 DNA reads as TGTGCCAGCAGACCGCATGGACAGACCCCAGCCTACGAGCAGTACTTC.

This chain links TRBV7-2 with TRBJ1-2; the match to TRBD1 covers 10 bases. Germline trimming cut 0 bases from V and 8 bases from J; bases unmatched to any gene: 3. The CDR3 is 14 amino acids. Germline values: CDR1 SGHTA, CDR2 FQGNSA. The CDR3 here is CASSLAGQGIGYTF. CDR3 bases: TGTGCCAGCAGCTTAGCGGGACAGGGGATAGGCTACACCTTC.

This clonotype has a single count. The chain combines TRBV7-9 with TRBJ1-2, with D unresolved. V was shortened by 5 bases and J by 2 bases, with 15 bases between the two germline ends. The germline gives CDR1 SEHNR, CDR2 FQNEAQ (reference sequence). The CDR3 sequence is 15 residues long. This CDR3 reads CASSVSRTGNYGYTF. CDR3 nucleotide sequence: TGTGCCAGCAGCGTGTCCAGGACGGGAAACTATGGCTACACCTTC.

The chain uses TRBV7-2 and TRBJ2-1; 11 nucleotides line up with TRBD2. CDR3 size: 16 residues. After removal of 3 bases from V and 5 bases from J, the junction contained 6 bases not matched to a gene. Per the germline V gene, CDR1 is SGHTA and CDR2 is FQGNSA. CDR3 loop: CASSFSGTSGNNEQFF. Here the CDR3 DNA reads TGTGCCAGCAGCTTTTCCGGGACTAGCGGAAACAATGAGCAGTTCTTC.

This chain links TRBV5-5 with TRBJ1-2; D remains ambiguous. CDR3 length equals 14 residues. V lost 4 bases and J 0 bases, leaving 10 bases between the germline ends. Germline assignment: CDR1 SGHKS and CDR2 YYEKEE (reference sequence). The CDR3 bases are TGTGCCAGCAGCCCAGTAGGAGCTAACTATGGCTACACCTTC. As protein: CASSPVGANYGYTF. Looking up the rest from reference TRBV5-5 and TRBJ1-2 gives the full variable domain: DAGVTQSPTHLIKTRGQQVTLRCSPISGHKSVSWYQQVLGQGPQFIFQYYEKEERGRGNFPDRFSARQFPNYSSELNVNALLLGDSALYLCASSPVGANYGYTFGSGTRLTVV.

The rearrangement uses TRBV14 and TRBJ2-2; TRBD2 aligns across 13 bases. Trimming cost V 0 bases and J 5 bases; bases outside gene matches: 3. CDR1 and CDR2 (germline): SGHDN, FVKESK. This CDR3 has 17 amino acids. The CDR3, as DNA: TGTGCCAGCAGCCAAGAAGGACTAGCGGGAGATACCGGGGAGCTGTTTTTT. Protein sequence: CASSQEGLAGDTGELFF.

This clonotype was counted only a few times. The chain couples TRBV7-2 to TRBJ2-1; D may correspond to TRBD1 or TRBD2 (5 bases each). The germline CDR1 and CDR2 sequences are SGHTA and FQGNSA. With 5 bases removed from V and 15 bases from J, the gap between germline ends came to 20 bases. This CDR3 region has 13 residues. The CDR3 reads CASSIPGPQAGFF. DNA of the CDR3: TGTGCCAGCAGCATACCGGGACCCCAAGCCGGGTTCTTC.